Below, one T cell receptor beta chain is given with its context. No antigen is known for it. Between the trimmed V and J ends, which lost 4 bases and 0 bases, there was a span of 16 bases. CDR1 is SGHNT and CDR2 is YENEEA in the germline V gene. The CDR3 has 17 residues. This sample was taken from a study of T cells in localized non-small cell lung cancer. The repertoire was sequenced with immunoSEQ multiplex PCR; TCRdb's copy has only in-frame clones and lacks some. This table holds 50,000 to 75,000 clones, approximately 90% found once. Overall study results and limits: Because sequencing included only one region (of the tumor), heterogeneity remains possible. Of the tissues analyzed, uninvolved adjacent lung showed maximal T cell clonality, greater than tumor.

This clonotype originated in a man aged 40 to 70 with stage I squamous cell lung carcinoma. This sequence joins TRBV11-3 and TRBJ2-1, with D perhaps given as TRBD1 or TRBD2 (5 bases each). This material consisted of peripheral blood, taken before any cancer treatment. In DNA, the CDR3 is TGTGCCAGCAGCTCGTATGGGGGTGGGGGCTCCTACAATGAGCAGTTCTTC. It yields the protein CASSSYGGGGSYNEQFF.